These 15 T cell receptor beta chains share one sample of origin, sequenced in a study of blood T cell repertoires in COVID-19. Measured with immunoSEQ multiplex PCR; TCRdb has only the in-frame clones, and not every one. The repertoire holds around 88,000 clones, with 88% as singletons. Source material: peripheral blood. These receptor sequences come from an elderly woman with acute or convalescent COVID-19.

V gene TRBV29-1 combines with J gene TRBJ1-1; D perhaps matches TRBD1 (5 bases). Germline assignment: CDR1 SQVTM and CDR2 ANQGSEA. The V end was cut by 4 bases, the J end by 1 base, with 13 bases between. The CDR3 totals 14 residues. The CDR3 spells CSVGPLTGNTEAFF. The CDR3 nucleotides read TGCAGCGTTGGTCCCCTCACAGGGAACACTGAAGCTTTCTTT.

This clone occurred once. The rearrangement uses TRBV27 and TRBJ1-4; the D gene is possibly TRBD1 (5 bases). The ends were cut back, 0 bases at V and 4 bases at J, with 9 bases in the middle. Per germline, CDR1 MNHEY and CDR2 SMNVEV (reference sequence). The CDR3 extends over 15 amino acids. The CDR3: CASSLSRGNNEKLFF. The CDR3 nucleotides read TGTGCCAGCAGTTTATCCCGGGGGAATAATGAAAAACTGTTTTTT.

The chain has TRBV6-5 and TRBJ2-3; D call uncertain. The V end lost 1 base, the J end lost 1 base, and 9 bases lay between the germline ends. This CDR3 has 15 amino acids. Germline V gene lookup returns CDR1 MNHEY and CDR2 SVGAGI. CDR3: CASSYLGSGTDTQYF. CDR3 bases: TGTGCCAGCAGTTACTTAGGCAGCGGCACAGATACGCAGTATTTT.

The chain couples TRBV5-4 to TRBJ1-1, with 7 bases matching TRBD1. Germline assignment: CDR1 SGHNT and CDR2 YYREEE (reference sequence). The CDR3 has 16 amino acids. Trimming took 5 bases from V and 1 from J; bases not matched to a gene: 11. The CDR3 here is CASRMGTGTENTEAFF. In DNA form, the CDR3 reads TGTGCCAGCAGAATGGGAACCGGGACAGAGAACACTGAAGCTTTCTTT.

About this clone: Other DNA sequences in this sample translate to the same CDR3. This sequence joins TRBV19 and TRBJ1-5; perhaps TRBD1 as D (5 bases). The V gene's germline CDR1 is LNHDA and CDR2 SQIVND (reference sequence). Trimming shortened V by 6 bases and J by 4 bases, and 7 bases separated the two germline ends. This CDR3 contains 12 residues. The CDR3 here is CASRGANQPQHF. The CDR3 coding sequence is TGTGCCAGTAGAGGGGCGAATCAGCCCCAGCATTTT.

The rearrangement links TRBV5-6 to TRBJ2-3, with 8 bases matching TRBD2. Germline CDR1 and CDR2: SGHDT and YYEEEE. V gave up 5 bases and J gave up 5 bases; unmatched junction bases: 10. The CDR3 loop spans 15 amino acids. CDR3 nucleotide sequence: TGTGCCAGCAGTAGGGCGGGGGGCACGGGAGATACGCAGTATTTT. Translation gives CASSRAGGTGDTQYF. Together with reference TRBV5-6 and TRBJ2-3, the CDR3 gives the full variable domain: DAGVTQSPTHLIKTRGQQVTLRCSPKSGHDTVSWYQQALGQGPQFIFQYYEEEERQRGNFPDRFSGHQFPNYSSELNVNALLLGDSALYLCASSRAGGTGDTQYFGPGTRLTVL.

The chain links TRBV14 to TRBJ1-1; no firm D call. The germline CDR1 and CDR2 sequences are SGHDN and FVKESK. The V and J ends lost 1 base and 1 base respectively, with 7 bases between them. The CDR3 has 14 amino acids. CDR3: CASSQADWNTEAFF. CDR3 nucleotides: TGTGCCAGCAGCCAAGCGGACTGGAACACTGAAGCTTTCTTT.

The V and J genes are TRBV11-2 and TRBJ1-2; 8 nucleotides agree with TRBD1. Trimming at V came to 5 bases and at J to 6 bases, leaving 11 bases not matched to a gene. Germline V gives CDR1 SGHAT, CDR2 FQNNGV. The CDR3 is 15 residues long. CDR3 sequence: CASSPPGQGRDGYTF. In DNA form, the CDR3 reads TGTGCCAGCAGCCCACCCGGACAGGGCCGGGATGGCTACACCTTC.

This chain joins TRBV28 and TRBJ2-2; unclear D gene. CDR1 and CDR2 from the germline V gene are MDHEN and SYDVKM. Trimming pared 3 bases from V and 6 bases from J, leaving 5 bases between. This CDR3 contains 12 residues. For the CDR3, the DNA is TGTGCCAGCAGTTTTTTATCCGGGGAGCTGTTTTTT. This sequence encodes CASSFLSGELFF.

The chain recombines TRBV5-1 with TRBJ2-3; 11 bases align to TRBD2. V was pared by 1 base and J by 4 bases, with 8 bases of the junction left unmatched. From germline, CDR1 is SGHRS and CDR2 YFSETQ. This CDR3 has 17 amino acids. For the CDR3, the DNA is TGCGCCAGCAGCTTGCCAACTAGCGGGGGCAGGGCAGATACGCAGTATTTT. Its protein is CASSLPTSGGRADTQYF.

The genes are TRBV27 and TRBJ2-3; 8 nucleotides align to TRBD2. Unmatched junction bases numbered 9, after V lost 5 bases and J lost 2 bases. The CDR3 contains 16 residues. Germline V gene lookup returns CDR1 MNHEY and CDR2 SMNVEV (reference sequence). This chain's CDR3 is CASSLRGGPLTDTQYF. DNA for the CDR3: TGTGCCAGCAGTCTCCGGGGGGGGCCCCTCACAGATACGCAGTATTTT.

V is TRBV14 and J is TRBJ2-1; 15 bases fit TRBD2. This CDR3 has 19 amino acids. Germline V gene sequence: CDR1 SGHDN, CDR2 FVKESK. The V and J ends lost 2 bases and 4 bases, in that order; junction bases with no gene match: 9. The CDR3 region is CASSQLTGLAGGTYNEQFF. In nucleotides, the CDR3 is TGTGCCAGCAGCCAACTCACGGGACTAGCGGGGGGAACTTACAATGAGCAGTTCTTC.

The chain recombines TRBV6-6 with TRBJ2-7; possibly TRBD2 for D (5 bases). The V end was cut by 6 bases, the J end by 3 bases, with 15 bases between. The CDR3 length is 14 residues. Germline CDR1 reads MNHNY; CDR2 reads SVGAGI (reference sequence). The CDR3: CASSPTGKHYEQYF. The CDR3 DNA reads TGTGCCAGCAGCCCCACCGGGAAACACTACGAGCAGTACTTC.

This sequence joins TRBV19 and TRBJ1-6; 9 bases line up with TRBD1. Trimming at V came to 6 bases and at J to 7 bases, leaving 7 bases not matched to a gene. Germline CDR1 reads LNHDA; CDR2 reads SQIVND (reference sequence). This CDR3 is 15 amino acids long. Here the CDR3 reads CASRIAGTGNSPLHF. DNA of the CDR3: TGTGCCAGTAGGATTGCCGGGACAGGGAATTCACCCCTCCACTTT.

The count of this clone is one. The rearrangement links TRBV4-2 to TRBJ1-2; D gene uncertain. Germline V CDR1 and CDR2: LGHNA, YNFKEQ. The CDR3 length is 13 residues. V was clipped by 3 bases and J by 4 bases, with 9 bases between them. This chain's CDR3 is CASSHRDGYGYTF. The CDR3 region has the DNA TGTGCCAGCAGCCACCGGGATGGCTATGGCTACACCTTC.